What follows is one T cell receptor (beta chain) and its context. The data belong to a study of glioma-infiltrating T cells. TCR alpha and beta CDR3 regions were amplified from RNA using iRepertoire nested multiplex PCR. TCRdb independently ran MiXCR on the multiplex PCR reads; one entry per CDR3 protein. Of 150,000 or so distinct CDR3 sequences in the sample, around 42% are singletons; the top ten hold about 18%. CDR3 length: 12 amino acids. Germline V gene lookup returns CDR1 SNHLY and CDR2 FYNNEI. Trimming removed 11 bases at V and 1 base at J, with 11 bases between. Sequencing was performed on glioma tissue, nonneoplastic brain tissue, or PBMCs (not recorded which). This rearrangement joins TRBV2 to TRBJ1-1, with D perhaps TRBD1 (6 bases). The TCR comes from a human donor with low-grade glioma or glioblastoma, undergoing nonglioma brain surgery, or in good health (not recorded which). CDR3 region: CAVGQTNTEAFF. In DNA, the CDR3 is TGTGCCGTAGGACAGACGAACACTGAAGCTTTCTTT.